This TCR beta chain was retrieved from a study of T cells in Graves' hyperthyroidism and ophthalmopathy. Amplification yielded TCR beta CDR3 regions, with RNA transcripts as the source. With the HTBI primer set, the TCR CDR3 went through a first round of RT-PCR. TCRdb reanalysed the multiplex PCR reads using MiXCR and keeps one entry per CDR3 protein. The table records fewer than 550,000 distinct CDR3 sequences, around 24% of them present only once. V was clipped by 4 bases and J by 4 bases, with 7 bases between them. CDR3 size: 12 residues. CDR1 is LNHNV, CDR2 YYDKDF, per germline (reference sequence). This clonotype was detected many times.

The sequencing input was blood. The source of this sequence is a woman aged 25 to 39 with Graves' ophthalmopathy. This rearrangement joins TRBV15 to TRBJ2-5, with D unclear. The DNA of the CDR3 is TGTGCCACCAGCATCACAGCAGAGACCCAGTACTTC. Residues: CATSITAETQYF.